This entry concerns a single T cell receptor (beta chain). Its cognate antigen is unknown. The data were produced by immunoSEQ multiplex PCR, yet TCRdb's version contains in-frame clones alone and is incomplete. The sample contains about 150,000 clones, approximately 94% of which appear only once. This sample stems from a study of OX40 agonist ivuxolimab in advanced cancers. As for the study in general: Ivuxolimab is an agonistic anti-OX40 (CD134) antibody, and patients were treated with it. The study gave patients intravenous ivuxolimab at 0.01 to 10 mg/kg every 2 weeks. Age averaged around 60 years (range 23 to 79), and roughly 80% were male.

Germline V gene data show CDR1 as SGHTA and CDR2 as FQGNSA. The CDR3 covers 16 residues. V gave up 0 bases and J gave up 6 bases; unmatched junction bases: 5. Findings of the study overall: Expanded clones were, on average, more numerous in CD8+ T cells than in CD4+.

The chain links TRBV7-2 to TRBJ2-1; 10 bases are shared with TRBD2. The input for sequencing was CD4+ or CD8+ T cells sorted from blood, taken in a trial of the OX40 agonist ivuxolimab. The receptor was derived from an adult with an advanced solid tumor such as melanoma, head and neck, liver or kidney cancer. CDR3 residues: CASSLASTSGVNEQFF. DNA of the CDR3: TGTGCCAGCAGCTTAGCGTCTACTAGCGGGGTCAATGAGCAGTTCTTC.